The T cell receptor beta chain under discussion was sequenced for a study of PD-1 blockade in classical Hodgkin lymphoma (dated by TCRdb to the early 2020s). Regarding the research as a whole: Nivolumab dosing was 3 mg/kg intravenously every 2 weeks, continuing until either disease progression or unacceptable toxicity. To define a peripheral blood immune signature of response to PD-1 blockade in classical Hodgkin lymphoma, the study combined TCR beta sequencing with CyTOF.

The sample's time point label, in plain terms: cycle 4 day 1 (C4D1), after 5 to 7 weeks of nivolumab. Relapse after autologous stem cell transplantation had occurred in all trial patients, and cohorts A, B and C were distinguished by prior brentuximab vedotin exposure. The trial cohort was composed of approximately 56 patients with relapsed/refractory classical Hodgkin lymphoma, for whom complete response, partial response or progressive disease was recorded as best overall response. In the multi-cohort phase II CheckMate 205 trial, trial patients received single-agent nivolumab. An independent review committee assessed best overall response by applying the 2007 International Working Group response criteria. PBMCs from the trial were collected at three points: immediately before nivolumab initiation (C1D1), and during therapy at cycle 2 day 1 and cycle 4 day 1. Peripheral blood was collected in 8 mL Vacutainer Cell Preparation Tubes, from which PBMCs were isolated by centrifugation and then cryopreserved.

Summary of the overall study and its limitations: Among trial patients, those achieving complete response had baseline diversity similar to that of newly diagnosed patients, while diversity was significantly lower in partial responders and progressors. A significant rise by C4D1 was seen in CD4+ but not CD8+ TCR diversity (p=0.0027 vs p=0.16), with the rise being most apparent in complete responders (p=0.02). Baseline TCR diversity was reported to be lower in newly diagnosed patients than in healthy donors, and even lower in relapsed/refractory patients. Lower diversity was observed in patients in whom nivolumab was started less than 1 year after ASCT, and these patients were excluded from later analyses so that confounding by immune reconstitution would be avoided. The study was restricted to a single clinical trial cohort, and the causes of repertoire differences, possibly disease activity or prior therapy, were left undefined.

On this clone: No cognate antigen has been identified for it. The record has no base qualities; no much larger clone is one base away.

The cysteine opens and the phenylalanine closes a CDR3 of 16 amino acids. The DNA shown is the 48-base CDR3, in frame from base 1. Based on the germline V gene (reference sequence), the CDR1 and CDR2 sequences are PRHDT and FYEKMQ. V lost 0 bases and J lost 0 bases; the stretch between them is 11 bases long. Genomic DNA was extracted with the Qiagen DNeasy kit from unsorted PBMCs and from negatively selected CD4+ and CD8+ fractions. TCR beta CDR3 regions were subjected to amplification by immunoSEQ multiplex PCR with primers that anneal to V and J segments. A synthetic immune receptor repertoire was used to minimize amplification bias, and any remaining bias was removed computationally after sequencing. The authors' analysis ran thus. Custom Python scripts were used to quantify repertoire diversity as the Shannon entropy index. The unsorted, CD4+ and CD8+ repertoires were each analyzed separately, with the exception of combined analyses, where CD4+ and CD8+ sequences were merged in silico. Clonal expansion was defined as a frequency increase of at least 2-fold after treatment compared with C1D1, and clones undetected at baseline were assigned a pseudocount of 0.5. Singleton clones were defined as clones with 0 or 1 copy at C1D1, and non-singleton clones were defined as clones with 2 or more copies. Clones expanded in unsorted samples were annotated as CD4+, CD8+ or unknown by matching protein sequences in sorted samples from the same patient. Wilcoxon tests were applied to paired samples to test diversity changes from C1D1 to C4D1. This immuneACCESS table, as held by TCRdb, lists in-frame sequences with V and J called but not all clones. Of the missing ones, under half trace to an unresolved V gene in checked studies; the others have no known cause. V and J calls and clone size are as listed in that table; D and trimming were resolved from the DNA. Across this sample there are fewer than 25,000 clones, with 80% to 90% seen only once. The ten top clones hold about 6.3% of the sample.

The material was peripheral blood mononuclear cells (PBMCs), obtained before the fourth cycle of nivolumab. This clonotype was sampled from a human donor with classical Hodgkin lymphoma. The rearranged chain carries TRBV13 and TRBJ1-2; D gene: possibly TRBD1, on 6 matching bases. CDR3 loop: CASSLGQGLANYGYTF. DNA sequence: TGTGCCAGCAGCTTAGGACAGGGACTAGCTAACTATGGCTACACCTTC.